Detailed here is one T cell receptor (beta chain). The PCR made use of 60 Vbeta and 13 Jbeta primers. TCRdb's table, derived via immunoSEQ multiplex PCR, lists solely in-frame clones and lacks some. Altogether 180,000 or so clones are present, approximately 80% being singletons, with the ten largest covering about 0.8%. This sample is drawn from a study of cytomegalovirus exposure and HLA in healthy donors. J gave up 0 bases and V 7 bases, and 9 bases lay outside the gene matches. The germline gives CDR1 MNHNS, CDR2 SASEGT. The CDR3 contains 15 residues. Sequencing was performed on PBMCs. This rearrangement joins TRBV6-1 to TRBJ2-7, with 7 bases aligning to TRBD1. This receptor was identified in a woman aged 18-29 years in good health and CMV-seronegative. The CDR3 nucleotides are TGTGCCAGCACCGGAACCGACAGGGACTCCTACGAGCAGTACTTC. Translation: CASTGTDRDSYEQYF.